These 9 T cell receptor beta chains originate from one sample sequenced in a study of radiotherapy plus CTLA-4 blockade in lung cancer. The assay was immunoSEQ multiplex PCR, and TCRdb's table has in-frame clones only and misses some. The repertoire has tens of thousands of clones, more than 60% of them found once; the top ten carry almost 4%. The starting material was peripheral blood, obtained from a patient treated with radiotherapy plus ipilimumab. Every receptor here comes from a human donor with non-small cell lung cancer who had a partial response to radiotherapy plus ipilimumab.

This chain links TRBV9 with TRBJ2-7, with 7 bases identical to TRBD1. CDR3 size: 15 residues. V dropped 1 base and J dropped 0; count of bases not matched to a gene: 4. The germline CDR1 and CDR2 sequences are SGDLS and YYNGEE. CDR3 in amino acids: CASSVQGVSSYEQYF. CDR3 bases: TGTGCCAGCAGCGTACAGGGGGTCAGCTCCTACGAGCAGTACTTC.

The CDR3 sequence is CASRGTGGAYGYTF. The CDR3 region has the DNA TGTGCCAGCAGGGGAACAGGGGGGGCCTATGGCTACACCTTC. J is TRBJ1-2 and V is TRBV27; 8 bases match TRBD1. Germline assignment: CDR1 MNHEY and CDR2 SMNVEV (reference sequence). V shed 6 bases, J shed 4 bases, and the junction held 7 bases outside the gene matches. The CDR3 length is 14 residues.

The chain is built from TRBV2 and TRBJ1-2; 8 bases fit TRBD1. The length of the CDR3 is 16 residues. CDR1 is SNHLY and CDR2 is FYNNEI in the germline V gene. The ends lost 4 bases at V and 5 bases at J; junction bases unmatched: 12. In DNA, the CDR3 is TGTGCCAGCAGTGGGGGGGCAGGGGGCGCAGGGTATGGCTACACCTTC. Residues: CASSGGAGGAGYGYTF. Supplemented by reference TRBV2 and TRBJ1-2, the full variable domain reads EPEVTQTPSHQVTQMGQEVILRCVPISNHLYFYWYRQILGQKVEFLVSFYNNEISEKSEIFDDQFSVERPDGSNFTLKIRSTKLEDSAMYFCASSGGAGGAGYGYTFGSGTRLTVV.

The chain has TRBV6-5 and TRBJ1-1; 9 bases agree with TRBD1. With V trimmed by 6 bases and J by 1 base, 6 bases remained unmatched. CDR1 and CDR2 from the germline V gene are MNHEY and SVGAGI. CDR3 length: 15 residues. CDR3 loop: CASSDMGQGNTEAFF. CDR3 nucleotide sequence: TGTGCCAGCAGCGACATGGGACAGGGGAACACTGAAGCTTTCTTT.

The chain uses TRBV9 and TRBJ2-3; D gene uncertain. CDR3 length: 15 amino acids. Per germline, CDR1 SGDLS and CDR2 YYNGEE. Trimming shortened V by 0 bases and J by 0 bases, and 8 bases separated the two germline ends. The CDR3 nucleotides read TGTGCCAGCAGCGTAGGAGGCTCTAGCACAGATACGCAGTATTTT. Translation gives CASSVGGSSTDTQYF.

The CDR3 DNA is TGTGCCAGCTCACCACTCGGGGAAGGGGGCCTCACCGGGGAGCTGTTTTTT. Translating gives CASSPLGEGGLTGELFF. The V gene is TRBV18, the J gene TRBJ2-2; 7 nucleotides match TRBD1. Unmatched junction bases numbered 9, after V lost 1 base and J lost 4 bases. CDR1 is KGHSH, CDR2 LQKENI, per germline. CDR3 size: 17 residues.

This chain links TRBV5-1 with TRBJ2-7; a weak D match, TRBD1 (5 bases). The CDR3 is made up of 14 amino acids. Between the trimmed V and J ends, which lost 0 bases and 2 bases, there was a span of 9 bases. CDR1 and CDR2 from the germline V gene are SGHRS and YFSETQ. The CDR3 sequence is CASSLADTTYEQYF. CDR3 nucleotide sequence: TGCGCCAGCAGCTTGGCGGACACAACCTACGAGCAGTACTTC.

In regard to this clone: The germline gene is not matched at one end of the junction; a read error may be the cause. In the same sample, other DNA sequences code for this CDR3. This chain uses TRBV2 with TRBJ1-1; D is possibly TRBD1 (5 bases). CDR3 size: 15 residues. In germline, CDR1 is SNHLY, CDR2 FYNNEI. For the CDR3, the DNA is TGTGCCAGCAGTGTGGGGCAGGTGGACGGCACTGAAGCCTTCTTT. This translates into CASSVGQVDGTEAFF.

As DNA, the CDR3 is TGTGCCAGCAGTATGAGGACAGGGGGCACCGGGGAGCTGTTTTTT. Amino acid sequence: CASSMRTGGTGELFF. The chain has TRBV28 and TRBJ2-2; 10 bases line up with TRBD1. Germline CDR1 reads MDHEN; CDR2 reads SYDVKM. The CDR3 loop spans 15 amino acids. The trim removed 5 bases at V and 4 bases at J, leaving 4 bases unmatched.